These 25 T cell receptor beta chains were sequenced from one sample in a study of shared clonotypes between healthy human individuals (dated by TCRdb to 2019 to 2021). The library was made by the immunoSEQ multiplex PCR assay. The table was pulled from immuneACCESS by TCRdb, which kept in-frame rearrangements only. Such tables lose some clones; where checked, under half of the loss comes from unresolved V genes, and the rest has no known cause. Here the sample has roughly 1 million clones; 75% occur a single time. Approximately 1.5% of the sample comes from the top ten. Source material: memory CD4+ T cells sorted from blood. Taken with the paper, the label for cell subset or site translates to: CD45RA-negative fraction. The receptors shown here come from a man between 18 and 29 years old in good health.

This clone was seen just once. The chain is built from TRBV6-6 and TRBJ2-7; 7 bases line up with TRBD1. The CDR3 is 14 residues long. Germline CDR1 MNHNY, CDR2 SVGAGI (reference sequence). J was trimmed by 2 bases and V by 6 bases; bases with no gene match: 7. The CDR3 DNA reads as TGTGCCAGCAGGTTGACAGGGTGGGCCTACGAGCAGTACTTC. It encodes CASRLTGWAYEQYF.

In DNA, the CDR3 is TGTGCCAGCACCCCTTACAGGGACGGACAGCCCCAGCATTTT. Protein sequence: CASTPYRDGQPQHF. The chain uses TRBV27 and TRBJ1-5; D possibly corresponds to TRBD1 (6 bases). Per germline, CDR1 MNHEY and CDR2 SMNVEV (reference sequence). The V gene lost 7 bases and the J gene lost 7 bases, with 17 bases spanning the gap. The CDR3 covers 14 residues.

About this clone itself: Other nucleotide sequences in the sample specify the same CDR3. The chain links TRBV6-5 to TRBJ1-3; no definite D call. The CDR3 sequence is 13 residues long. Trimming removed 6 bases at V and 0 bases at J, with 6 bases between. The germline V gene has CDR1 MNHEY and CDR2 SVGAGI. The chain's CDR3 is CASSSSSGNTIYF. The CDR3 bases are TGTGCCAGCAGCTCGAGCTCTGGAAACACCATATATTTT.

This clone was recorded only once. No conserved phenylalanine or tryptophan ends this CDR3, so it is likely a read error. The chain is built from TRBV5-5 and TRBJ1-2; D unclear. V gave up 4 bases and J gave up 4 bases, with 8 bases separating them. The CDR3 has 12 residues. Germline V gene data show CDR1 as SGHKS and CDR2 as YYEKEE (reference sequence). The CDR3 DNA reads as TGTGCCAGCAGCCTCGACCGCTATGGCTACACCCTC. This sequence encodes CASSLDRYGYTL.

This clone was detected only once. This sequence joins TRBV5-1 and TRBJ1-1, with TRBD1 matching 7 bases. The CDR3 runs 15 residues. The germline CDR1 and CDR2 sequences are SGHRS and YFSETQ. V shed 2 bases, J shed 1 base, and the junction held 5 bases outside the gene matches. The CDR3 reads CASSLDPGGNTEAFF. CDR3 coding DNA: TGCGCCAGCAGCTTAGACCCAGGGGGGAACACTGAAGCTTTCTTT.

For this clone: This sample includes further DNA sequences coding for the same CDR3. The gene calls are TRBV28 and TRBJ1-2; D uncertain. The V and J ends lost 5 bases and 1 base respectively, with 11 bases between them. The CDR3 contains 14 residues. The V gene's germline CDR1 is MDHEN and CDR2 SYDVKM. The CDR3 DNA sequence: TGTGCCAGCAGTCTTTCCCAAAATAACTATGGCTACACCTTC. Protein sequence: CASSLSQNNYGYTF.

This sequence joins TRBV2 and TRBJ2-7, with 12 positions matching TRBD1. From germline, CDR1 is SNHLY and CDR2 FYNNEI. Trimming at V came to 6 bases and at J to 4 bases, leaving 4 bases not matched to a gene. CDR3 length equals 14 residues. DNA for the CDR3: TGTGCCAGCAGAAAGGGACAGGGGGCTTACGAGCAGTACTTC. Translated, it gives CASRKGQGAYEQYF.

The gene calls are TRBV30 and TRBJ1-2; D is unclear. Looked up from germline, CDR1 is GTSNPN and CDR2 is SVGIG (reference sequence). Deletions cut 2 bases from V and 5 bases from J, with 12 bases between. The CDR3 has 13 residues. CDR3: CAWSRSRLYGYTF. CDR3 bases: TGTGCCTGGAGTCGAAGTCGACTATATGGCTACACCTTC. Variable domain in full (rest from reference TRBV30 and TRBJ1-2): SQTIHQWPATLVQPVGSPLSLECTVEGTSNPNLYWYRQAAGRGLQLLFYSVGIGQISSEVPQNLSASRPQDRQFILSSKKLLLSDSGFYLCAWSRSRLYGYTFGSGTRLTVV.

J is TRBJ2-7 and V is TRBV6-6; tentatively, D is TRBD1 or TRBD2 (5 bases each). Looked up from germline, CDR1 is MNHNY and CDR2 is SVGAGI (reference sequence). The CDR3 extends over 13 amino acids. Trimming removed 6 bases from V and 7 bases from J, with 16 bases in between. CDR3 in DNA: TGTGCCAGCAGGAAAGGTGGGGGTTGGGAGCAGTACTTC. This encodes CASRKGGGWEQYF.

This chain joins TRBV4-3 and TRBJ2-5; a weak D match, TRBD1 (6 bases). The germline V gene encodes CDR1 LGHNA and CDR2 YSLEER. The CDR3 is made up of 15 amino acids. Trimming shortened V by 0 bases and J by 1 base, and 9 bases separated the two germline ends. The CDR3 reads CASSQDFRGQETQYF. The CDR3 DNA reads TGCGCCAGCAGCCAAGATTTCAGGGGCCAAGAGACCCAGTACTTC.

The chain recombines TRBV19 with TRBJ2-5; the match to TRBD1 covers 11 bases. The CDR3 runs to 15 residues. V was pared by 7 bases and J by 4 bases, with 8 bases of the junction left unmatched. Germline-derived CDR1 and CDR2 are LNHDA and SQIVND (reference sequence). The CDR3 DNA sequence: TGTGCCAGTATACCGGGACAGGGGGTCGGAGAGACCCAGTACTTC. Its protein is CASIPGQGVGETQYF. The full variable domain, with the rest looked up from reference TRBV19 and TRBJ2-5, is DGGITQSPKYLFRKEGQNVTLSCEQNLNHDAMYWYRQDPGQGLRLIYYSQIVNDFQKGDIAEGYSVSREKKESFPLTVTSAQKNPTAFYLCASIPGQGVGETQYFGPGTRLLVL.

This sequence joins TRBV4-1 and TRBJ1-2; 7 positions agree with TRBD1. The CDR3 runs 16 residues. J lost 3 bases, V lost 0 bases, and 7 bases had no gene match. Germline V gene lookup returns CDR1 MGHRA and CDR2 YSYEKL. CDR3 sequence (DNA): TGCGCCAGCAGCCAAGATCAGGGGGGGTGGGACTATGGCTACACCTTC. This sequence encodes CASSQDQGGWDYGYTF.

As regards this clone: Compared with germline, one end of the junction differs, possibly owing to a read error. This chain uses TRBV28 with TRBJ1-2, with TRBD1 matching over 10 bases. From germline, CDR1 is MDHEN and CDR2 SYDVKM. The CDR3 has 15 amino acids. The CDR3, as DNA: TGTGCCAGCAGCTTATCGGGACAGGGGCACTATGGCTACACCTTC. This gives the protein CASSLSGQGHYGYTF.

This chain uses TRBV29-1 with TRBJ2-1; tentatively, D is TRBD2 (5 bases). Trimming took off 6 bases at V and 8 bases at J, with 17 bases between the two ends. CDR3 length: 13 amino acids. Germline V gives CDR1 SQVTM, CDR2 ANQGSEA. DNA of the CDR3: TGCAGCGTCTCCGCTTTATCCGGGGATGAGCAGTTCTTC. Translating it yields CSVSALSGDEQFF.

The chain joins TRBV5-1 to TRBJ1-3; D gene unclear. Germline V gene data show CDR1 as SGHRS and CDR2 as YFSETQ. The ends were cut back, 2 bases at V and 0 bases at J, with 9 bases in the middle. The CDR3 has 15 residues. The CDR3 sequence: CASSLTTSSGNTIYF. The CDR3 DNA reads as TGCGCCAGCAGCTTAACGACAAGCTCTGGAAACACCATATATTTT.

The CDR3 DNA follows: TGTGCCAGCTCACCCCCTCAGGGGAATAACTATGGCTACACCTTC. Translation: CASSPPQGNNYGYTF. The genes are TRBV18 and TRBJ1-2; the D gene is possibly TRBD1 (6 bases). V lost 3 bases to trimming and J lost 1 base, with 12 bases between them. Germline V gene data show CDR1 as KGHSH and CDR2 as LQKENI. The CDR3 is made up of 15 amino acids.

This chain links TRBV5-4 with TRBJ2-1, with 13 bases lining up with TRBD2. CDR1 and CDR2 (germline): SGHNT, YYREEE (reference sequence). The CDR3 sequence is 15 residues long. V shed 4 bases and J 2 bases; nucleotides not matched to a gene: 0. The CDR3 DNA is TGTGCCAGCAGCGGGACTAGCGGGGCCTACAATGAGCAGTTCTTC. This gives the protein CASSGTSGAYNEQFF.

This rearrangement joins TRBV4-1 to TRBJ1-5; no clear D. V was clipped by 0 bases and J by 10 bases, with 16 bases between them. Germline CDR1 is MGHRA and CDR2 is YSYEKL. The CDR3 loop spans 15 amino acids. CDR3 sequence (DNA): TGCGCCAGCAGCCAAGAATGGCAAAAAGCTCTTCCCCAGCATTTT. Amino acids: CASSQEWQKALPQHF.

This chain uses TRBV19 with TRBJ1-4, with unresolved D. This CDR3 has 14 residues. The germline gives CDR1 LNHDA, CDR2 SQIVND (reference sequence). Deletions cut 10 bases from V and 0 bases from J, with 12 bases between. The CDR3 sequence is CATQLGSTNEKLFF. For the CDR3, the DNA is TGTGCCACCCAACTCGGGTCAACTAATGAAAAACTGTTTTTT. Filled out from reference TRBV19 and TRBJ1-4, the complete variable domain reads DGGITQSPKYLFRKEGQNVTLSCEQNLNHDAMYWYRQDPGQGLRLIYYSQIVNDFQKGDIAEGYSVSREKKESFPLTVTSAQKNPTAFYLCATQLGSTNEKLFFGSGTQLSVL.

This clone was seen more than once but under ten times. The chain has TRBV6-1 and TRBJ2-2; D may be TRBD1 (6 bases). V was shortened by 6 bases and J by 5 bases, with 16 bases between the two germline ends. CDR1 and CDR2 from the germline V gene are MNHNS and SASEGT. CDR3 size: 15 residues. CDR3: CASRASRTATGELFF. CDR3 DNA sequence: TGTGCCAGCAGAGCATCTCGGACAGCGACCGGGGAGCTGTTTTTT.

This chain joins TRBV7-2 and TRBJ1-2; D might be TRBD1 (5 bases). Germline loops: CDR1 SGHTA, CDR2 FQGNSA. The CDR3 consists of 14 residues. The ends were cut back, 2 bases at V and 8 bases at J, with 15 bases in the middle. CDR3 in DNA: TGTGCCAGCAGCTTACGGGGTGTCAGGGACGGCTACACCTTC. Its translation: CASSLRGVRDGYTF.

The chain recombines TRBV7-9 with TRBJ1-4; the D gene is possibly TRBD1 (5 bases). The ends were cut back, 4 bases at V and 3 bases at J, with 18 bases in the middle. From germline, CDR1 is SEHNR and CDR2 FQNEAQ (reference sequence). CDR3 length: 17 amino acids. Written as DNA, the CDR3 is TGTGCCAGCAGCTCCCGATTTTTGACAGCCTCTAATGAAAAACTGTTTTTT. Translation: CASSSRFLTASNEKLFF.

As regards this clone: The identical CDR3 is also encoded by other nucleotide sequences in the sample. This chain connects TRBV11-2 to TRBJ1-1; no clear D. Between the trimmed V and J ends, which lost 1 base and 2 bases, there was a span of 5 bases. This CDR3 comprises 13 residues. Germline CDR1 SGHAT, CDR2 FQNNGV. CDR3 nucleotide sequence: TGTGCCAGCAGCTTAGGATCCAACACTGAAGCTTTCTTT. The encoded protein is CASSLGSNTEAFF.

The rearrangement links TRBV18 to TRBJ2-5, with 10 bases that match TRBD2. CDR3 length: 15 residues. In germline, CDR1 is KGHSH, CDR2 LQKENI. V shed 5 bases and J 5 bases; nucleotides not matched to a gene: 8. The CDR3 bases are TGTGCCAGCTCAGGAACCCTAGCGGGAGTGGAGACCCAGTACTTC. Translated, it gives CASSGTLAGVETQYF.

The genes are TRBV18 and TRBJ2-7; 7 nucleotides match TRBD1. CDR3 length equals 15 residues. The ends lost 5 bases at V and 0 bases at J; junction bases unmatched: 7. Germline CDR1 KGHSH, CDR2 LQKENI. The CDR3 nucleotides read TGTGCCAGCTCAGGACAGGCTGCAAGCTCCTACGAGCAGTACTTC. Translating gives CASSGQAASSYEQYF.